This T cell receptor (beta chain) was recovered during a study of T cells expressing NK-cell markers. Findings of the study overall: Among a few donors, these clonotypes also ranked first in the CD3+CD56-NKG2C+ fraction.

Germline V gene data show CDR1 as MNHEY and CDR2 as SVGEGT. CDR3 length: 15 residues. Comment on this clonotype: Its antigen is not identified.

TCRdb reworked the 5' RACE reads into one entry per CDR3 protein, no DNA. The sample data list some 120,000 distinct CDR3 sequences. The rearrangement joins TRBV6-2 or TRBV6-3 to TRBJ2-3; the TCRdb call, TRBD1, lacks DNA for checking. This receptor was taken from a woman aged 18-70 years in good health. The sample comprised blood T cells: a sorted CD56 or NKG2C T cell subset, CD4+ or CD8+ T cells, or bulk PBMC T cells (not recorded which). CDR3 in amino acids: CASEDRGAYTDTQYF.